This TCR beta chain was documented in a study of cytomegalovirus exposure and HLA in healthy donors (TCRdb year 2017). With respect to the entire study: According to an earlier analysis of around 600 of the donors, some 180 million T cells yielded roughly 110 million unique TCR beta sequences and less than 300 Gb of sequence data. A later analysis re-analyzed previously published TCR beta repertoires from 650 to 800 donors and added high-resolution HLA genotyping to study TCR occurrence patterns. The number of donors typed differed by locus, with roughly 620-640 for A, B, C, DRB1 and DQB1, 522 for DQA1, about 610 for DPA1, and under 490 for DPB1. A later genetic analysis used genome-wide SNP genotypes for about 55% of the 666 donors, treating that subset as a discovery cohort. The genetic ancestry cluster associated with self-reported Caucasian donors included around four fifths of the roughly 400 genotyped donors. Roughly 320 gigabases of sequencing data and around 80 million unique TCR sequences made up an early release that covered approximately 620 HLA-typed donors. A separate validation cohort of 100 to 150 different subjects was used in addition to the roughly 700-subject first cohort. The study aimed to test whether cataloging public T cell receptors could reveal signatures of past pathogen exposure. The T cell repertoires of about 700 subjects were profiled by immunosequencing and related to cytomegalovirus serostatus. Every repertoire in the discovery cohort had been generated on one and the same sequencing platform. To predict cytomegalovirus infection status, the study combined high-throughput TCR immunosequencing, statistical association of individual TCRs with disease status, and machine learning. Five DR-DQ haplotypes were treated as single units for association and clustering because of strong linkage in the cohort. To decide whether each TCR beta V gene segment behaved as functional or pseudogenic, an earlier analysis of approximately 590 of the donors relied on high-throughput TCR beta sequencing. Rather than using new phenotypic data, the later analysis identified candidate immune exposures from TCR beta sequences and from how often those sequences occurred across donors. Donor age, sex, ethnicity and CMV serostatus were compiled alongside the repertoire data. Across some 400 genotyped donors of the cohort, an average of roughly 230,000 unique TCR beta nucleotide sequences per donor were sequenced, and 15% to 20% of those sequences were non-productive. Class I and class II HLA loci were covered by the typing at four-digit resolution. Points the paper makes about the study in general: This cohort had only TCR beta chains sequenced, and the lack of alpha or paired-chain data limited which features could be detected. Strong co-occurrence of HLA alleles, especially DR and DQ, made assigning TCR associations to individual alleles difficult. Because HLA typing was missing for some donors at each locus, association tests included only the typed subset. In a later analysis, several top co-occurrence clusters were reported to appear linked to parvovirus B19, influenza, CMV and Epstein-Barr virus. Immune exposure information for the cohort was limited to CMV serostatus. Sequencing depth was assumed to be roughly uniform across donors in the presence/absence analyses, though that assumption may not hold. Linkage disequilibrium might explain the correlated functional status among segregating V segments, but an unknown experimental factor could not be excluded. The authors suggested that the approach could potentially be extended to other disease states and immunological phenotypes. Most TCR sequences were observed very rarely across donors, whereas some public TCRs were present in many individuals. Three of the identified cytomegalovirus-associated TCR beta chains were confirmed in vitro to be specific for cytomegalovirus antigens. A cluster of highly shared sequence variants was judged likely to be a technical artifact of the sequencing pipeline. In a later analysis, most CMV-associated TCR beta chains were found to appear HLA-restricted, with HLA associations seemingly driven largely by CMV exposure. The classifier was reported to diagnose cytomegalovirus status with high specificity and sensitivity in both the original cohort and the validation cohort. A later genetic analysis reported fewer N-insertions in productive TCRs among donors in an Asian-associated ancestry cluster than the roughly 620-donor mean. At a false discovery rate of 0.05, a later analysis linked some 17,000 TCR beta sequences to specific HLA alleles. In a later analysis, HLA-associated TCR beta chains were found to be more clonally expanded and to have lower generation probabilities than equally common non-associated chains. A total of 150 to 200 TCR beta chains were listed by the study as associated with cytomegalovirus. An earlier analysis of 587 of the donors showed that most TCR beta V segments appeared in productive rearrangements either about 90% or about 30% of the time, which broadly matched IMGT annotations. An association between a missense DCLRE1C variant and V-gene and J-gene trimming of TCR beta chains was found in a later genetic analysis and replicated in an independent cohort. A further reported finding was that TCR beta sequences accurately predicted the HLA-A and HLA-B alleles for most subjects in the first cohort. The earlier analysis of 587 of the donors excluded around 17 rarely observed V segments, including chromosome 9 orphons, because counts were too low. In a later analysis, the rate of TCR association differed among HLA loci, with DRB1 alleles having the most associated TCRs and HLA-C alleles having the fewest.

The library came from the immunoSEQ multiplex PCR assay. The multiplex PCR relied on a mix of 60 forward primers for TCR Vbeta segments and 13 reverse primers for TCR Jbeta segments. The CDR3 region of rearranged TCR beta genes was amplified from genomic DNA by a multiplex PCR assay. Amplified TCR beta libraries were sequenced as 87-base-pair reads on the Illumina HiSeq System. The study's processing was this. In a later analysis, some 80 million unique TCR beta chains were counted across the roughly 670 repertoires, and roughly 10 million of these chains were shared by at least two donors. A nearest-neighbor algorithm error-corrected the raw reads and collapsed the reads into unique sequences, merging closely related sequences to remove PCR and sequencing errors. CDR3 sequences were aligned to IMGT reference sequences to assign V, D and J gene segments. For a sequence to be retained, a match of at least six nucleotides was required to both a V gene segment and a J gene segment. Rearrangements were classified as productive when the CDR3 lacked stop codons and remained in frame with V and J, and all other rearrangements were classified as non-productive. CDR3 was defined by IMGT convention, running from the second conserved V-encoded cysteine to the conserved J-encoded phenylalanine. In an earlier analysis of just under 600 of the donors, sequences lacking an unambiguous match to a single V gene segment were excluded. In an earlier analysis of some 590 of the donors, a V segment was called functional when productive rearrangements were above 56.7%, and segregating when the standard deviation between donors exceeded 5%. A statistical classification framework was built for diagnosing cytomegalovirus status from the catalog of TCR beta chain sequences. A later analysis assigned V and J genes by comparing TCR nucleotide sequences with IMGT/GENE-DB human TR gene sequences. A later analysis assigned CDR3 sequences and most-parsimonious VDJ recombination scenarios with the TCRdist pipeline. In a later analysis, every TCR beta chain was defined by the combination of its CDR3 amino acid sequence and its V-gene family, and reads without a unique V-gene family were dropped. To address suspected cross-contamination and a sequencing artifact, a later analysis removed several hundred highly shared, low-generation-probability nucleotide sequences. For each public chain, a later analysis derived a clonal expansion index from normalized ranks of inferred template counts within each repertoire. In a later analysis, generation probabilities were computed using a VDJ recombination model fitted to out-of-frame rearrangements, and the results were checked against IGoR. Hypergeometric tests were used in a later analysis to score TCR-TCR, TCR-HLA and TCR-CMV co-occurrence, with a repertoire-size bias correction applied to the TCR pairs. To estimate false discovery rates, a later analysis permuted the HLA or CMV assignments 20 times. A later analysis grouped co-occurring TCRs with DBSCAN, adding TCRdist sequence similarity when clustering within HLA-allele-positive subsets. Co-occurrence clustering excluded repertoires with fewer than 30,000 or more than 120,000 public chains, plus five with anomalous nucleotide sharing. TCRdb took over this immuneACCESS table, retaining in-frame rearrangements with V and J assigned. Such tables are incomplete; in checked studies, under half of the missing clones stem from an unresolved V gene, and the remainder is unexplained. V and J calls and clone size are as listed in that table; D and trimming were resolved from the DNA. The sample table holds approximately 120,000 clones, of which roughly three quarters were seen once. The biggest ten clones account for roughly an eighth of the sample.

As regards this clone: Its antigen is not yet known. No quality values exist for individual bases; no much larger clone is one base distant.

The cohort comprised around 690 healthy bone marrow donors. At the time of sampling, every cohort member was nominally healthy, though immune exposures that went unrecorded were likely present. The donor was CMV seropositive and belonged to the group of around 300 seropositive cohort members. Every donor gave a peripheral blood sample, and the peripheral blood mononuclear cells from that sample were used for TCR beta sequencing. Genomic DNA extraction from the blood cell samples was performed with the Qiagen DNeasy Blood Extraction Kit. This TCR was recovered from a woman between 35 and 50 years old in good health and CMV-seropositive. Sequencing was performed on PBMCs.

The CDR3 region has the sequence CASSGSGRVLNQPQHF. The bases are TGTGCCAGCAGTGGGTCTGGGAGGGTCCTAAATCAGCCCCAGCATTTT. The sequence joins TRBV2 to TRBJ1-5; the D gene cannot be named for sure. Including cysteine and phenylalanine, the CDR3 has 16 amino acids. Just the 48-base CDR3 DNA is kept, in frame starting at base 1. The CDR1 and CDR2 encoded by the germline V gene are SNHLY and FYNNEI. At the junction V is shortened by 4 bases and J by 4 bases, with 17 bases in between.